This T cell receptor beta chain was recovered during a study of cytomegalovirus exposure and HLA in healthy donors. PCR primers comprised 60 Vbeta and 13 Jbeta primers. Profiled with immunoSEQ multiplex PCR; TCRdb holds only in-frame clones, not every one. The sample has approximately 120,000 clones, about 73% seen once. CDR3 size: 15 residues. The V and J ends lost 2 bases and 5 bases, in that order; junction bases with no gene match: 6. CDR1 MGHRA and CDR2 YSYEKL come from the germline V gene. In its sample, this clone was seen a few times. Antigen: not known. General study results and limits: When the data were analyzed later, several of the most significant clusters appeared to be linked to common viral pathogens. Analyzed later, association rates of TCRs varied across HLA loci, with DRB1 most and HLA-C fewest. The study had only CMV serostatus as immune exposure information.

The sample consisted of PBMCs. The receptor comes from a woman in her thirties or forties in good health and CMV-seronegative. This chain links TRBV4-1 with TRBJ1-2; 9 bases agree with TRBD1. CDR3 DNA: TGCGCCAGCAGCCAACACAGGGGGCGCGGATATGGCTACACCTTC. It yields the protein CASSQHRGRGYGYTF.